This T cell receptor beta chain was obtained from a study of metastatic and nonmetastatic thyroid tumors. Study in general: It was across blood and tumor or nodule tissue from malignant and benign thyroid patients that repertoires were compared.

TCRdb reanalyzed the PCR reads via MiXCR. Among around 30,000 clones listed, 20% to 25% were seen once. Many counts were recorded for this clone. The sample contains more than one DNA sequence encoding this CDR3. Germline V CDR1 and CDR2: LGHDT, YNNKEL (reference sequence). V lost 4 bases to trimming and J lost 1 base; unmatched junction nucleotides: 5. CDR3 length: 16 residues. Each patient came to thyroid surgery without any prior treatment (of any kind). Source material: tumor tissue. This sequence was found in a male donor with papillary thyroid cancer or a benign thyroid nodule (not recorded which). Some clones in this sample may be carry-over from other donors' samples. This chain joins TRBV3-1 and TRBJ2-2, with 8 bases aligning to TRBD2. This CDR3 is CASSRRLARNTGELFF. The CDR3 DNA reads TGTGCCAGCAGCCGCCGACTAGCGCGGAACACCGGGGAGCTGTTTTTT.